Following are 15 T cell receptor beta chains from one sample sequenced in a study of blood T cell repertoires in COVID-19. Here immunoSEQ multiplex PCR was the method, and the copy in TCRdb shows in-frame clones only, minus some. The sample has hundreds of thousands of clones; approximately 90% are singletons. The sequencing input was peripheral blood. Every receptor here comes from a man between 45 and 60 years old with acute or convalescent COVID-19.

The chain couples TRBV5-5 to TRBJ1-5, with D unresolved. CDR3 size: 15 residues. The germline V gene encodes CDR1 SGHKS and CDR2 YYEKEE (reference sequence). V gave up 0 bases and J gave up 1 base, with 8 bases separating them. In DNA form, the CDR3 reads TGTGCCAGCAGCTTGGGAAGGCGGAGCAATCAGCCCCAGCATTTT. Encoded protein: CASSLGRRSNQPQHF.

The chain joins TRBV5-1 to TRBJ1-1, with a weak D call TRBD1 (5 bases). Germline V gene lookup returns CDR1 SGHRS and CDR2 YFSETQ. The ends were cut back, 4 bases at V and 1 base at J, with 14 bases in the middle. CDR3 size: 15 residues. CDR3 bases: TGCGCCAGCAGCCCCCAACCGACAGCGAACACTGAAGCTTTCTTT. This encodes CASSPQPTANTEAFF.

This chain uses TRBV5-1 with TRBJ2-3; D is unclear. This CDR3 has 15 residues. The V and J ends lost 3 bases and 1 base respectively, with 12 bases between them. Germline V gene sequence: CDR1 SGHRS, CDR2 YFSETQ. Written as DNA, the CDR3 is TGCGCCAGCAGCTCCCGGGTTGGTGGCACAGATACGCAGTATTTT. Its translation: CASSSRVGGTDTQYF. Together with reference TRBV5-1 and TRBJ2-3, the CDR3 gives the full variable domain: KAGVTQTPRYLIKTRGQQVTLSCSPISGHRSVSWYQQTPGQGLQFLFEYFSETQRNKGNFPGRFSGRQFSNSRSEMNVSTLELGDSALYLCASSSRVGGTDTQYFGPGTRLTVL.

The chain is built from TRBV2 and TRBJ1-5, with a weak D call TRBD1 (5 bases). The CDR3 has 13 amino acids. The germline V and J ends were trimmed by 6 bases and 4 bases, with 10 bases remaining between them. CDR1 SNHLY and CDR2 FYNNEI come from the germline V gene. In DNA form, the CDR3 reads TGTGCCAGCAGGGCGGGGACGAATCAGCCCCAGCATTTT. Encoded protein: CASRAGTNQPQHF.

The V and J genes are TRBV5-1 and TRBJ2-1; 9 bases are a match to TRBD1. V dropped 2 bases and J dropped 4; count of bases not matched to a gene: 4. This CDR3 contains 15 residues. Germline V gene lookup returns CDR1 SGHRS and CDR2 YFSETQ. CDR3 in amino acids: CASSLQGATYNEQFF. The CDR3 DNA is TGCGCCAGCAGCTTACAGGGGGCTACGTACAATGAGCAGTTCTTC.

The V and J genes are TRBV13 and TRBJ2-7, with 7 bases aligning to TRBD1. Germline CDR1 is PRHDT and CDR2 is FYEKMQ (reference sequence). V gave up 5 bases and J gave up 5 bases; unmatched junction bases: 9. This CDR3 spans 14 amino acids. The CDR3 sequence: CASSPRQGFNEQYF. CDR3 in DNA: TGTGCCAGCAGCCCCCGACAGGGTTTCAACGAGCAGTACTTC.

The V and J genes are TRBV14 and TRBJ1-1; D gene unclear. This CDR3 comprises 14 residues. V shed 1 base and J shed 1 base, with 7 bases lying between them. From germline, CDR1 is SGHDN and CDR2 FVKESK. This CDR3 reads CASSQANRNTEAFF. CDR3 DNA sequence: TGTGCCAGCAGCCAAGCCAACAGGAACACTGAAGCTTTCTTT.

This clone was counted a few times. This chain joins TRBV6-1 and TRBJ1-5; D unclear. CDR1 and CDR2 from the germline V gene are MNHNS and SASEGT. This CDR3 region has 14 residues. Trimming shortened V by 3 bases and J by 9 bases, and 15 bases separated the two germline ends. The CDR3 DNA reads as TGTGCCAGCAGTGAGTGGACGGGATATGTGCCCCAGCATTTT. Residues: CASSEWTGYVPQHF.

V gene TRBV6-5 combines with J gene TRBJ1-3; D remains ambiguous. The V end was cut by 2 bases, the J end by 1 base, with 12 bases between. This CDR3 has 16 residues. From germline, CDR1 is MNHEY and CDR2 SVGAGI. CDR3 sequence (DNA): TGTGCCAGCAGTTACACGAACGGGATTTCTGGAAACACCATATATTTT. This gives the protein CASSYTNGISGNTIYF.

V and J are TRBV27 and TRBJ2-4; a weak D match, TRBD2 (5 bases). Trimming cost V 2 bases and J 8 bases, with 19 bases left between them. CDR1 and CDR2 from the germline V gene are MNHEY and SMNVEV (reference sequence). The CDR3 runs 16 residues. The CDR3 DNA is TGTGCCAGCAGTTTAGTCGCCGGCCCCCGTAGCGACATTCAGTACTTC. Protein sequence: CASSLVAGPRSDIQYF.

The chain combines TRBV11-3 with TRBJ2-3; D might be TRBD1 (6 bases). Germline CDR1 and CDR2: SGHNT and YENEEA. V lost 5 bases to trimming and J lost 4 bases, with 16 bases between them. The length of the CDR3 is 15 residues. The CDR3 DNA sequence: TGTGCCAGCAGCCGAACAGGGCCCGGGGCAGATACGCAGTATTTT. This gives the protein CASSRTGPGADTQYF.

The chain recombines TRBV7-8 with TRBJ1-5, with TRBD1 identical over 9 bases. The CDR3 contains 15 residues. The ends lost 1 base at V and 5 bases at J; junction bases unmatched: 3. In germline, CDR1 is SGHVS, CDR2 FQNEAQ. The CDR3 DNA is TGTGCCAGCAGCTTAGTGTGGACAGGGGATCAGCCCCAGCATTTT. Translating it yields CASSLVWTGDQPQHF.

The chain uses TRBV6-5 and TRBJ2-1; 8 bases line up with TRBD1. The germline V gene has CDR1 MNHEY and CDR2 SVGAGI. The trim removed 7 bases at V and 0 bases at J, leaving 2 bases unmatched. The CDR3 runs to 14 residues. The CDR3 region is CASKGTGSYNEQFF. The CDR3 nucleotides read TGTGCCAGCAAAGGGACAGGCTCCTACAATGAGCAGTTCTTC.

The rearrangement links TRBV5-5 to TRBJ2-7; 13 bases map to TRBD2. The CDR3 is 15 amino acids. V dropped 4 bases and J dropped 2; count of bases not matched to a gene: 3. Germline values: CDR1 SGHKS, CDR2 YYEKEE (reference sequence). In nucleotides, the CDR3 is TGTGCCAGCAGCCTGGGACTAGCGGGGCCCTACGAGCAGTACTTC. This gives the protein CASSLGLAGPYEQYF.

The rearrangement uses TRBV7-9 and TRBJ1-6; D gene ambiguous. This CDR3 has 18 residues. V dropped 0 bases and J dropped 0 bases, with 12 bases sitting between them. Germline V lookup: CDR1 SEHNR, CDR2 FQNEAQ (reference sequence). The CDR3 loop is CASSLAEIPGSYNSPLHF. The CDR3 region has the DNA TGTGCCAGCAGCTTAGCGGAGATACCGGGCTCCTATAATTCACCCCTCCACTTT.